This TCR beta chain was documented in a study of T cell responses to AZD1222 COVID-19 vaccine. Study observations and caveats: Donor demographics were predominantly white British with a female majority; clonal diversity may be underestimated.

Sequencing was performed with immunoSEQ multiplex PCR; in TCRdb, only in-frame clones are kept and a portion is missing. Of 160,000 or so clones in the sample, just over 90% are singletons; the top ten hold about 3%. Of note for this clone: The antigen remains unidentified.

CDR3 length equals 13 residues. CDR1 and CDR2 (germline): SGHRS, YFSETQ. Trimming stripped 4 bases from V and 6 bases from J, with 13 bases between. This chain uses TRBV5-1 with TRBJ1-1, with D tentatively TRBD1 (6 bases). The sample consisted of peripheral blood, taken on day 0 of AZD1222 vaccination. This sequence originates from an adult in good health. CDR3 in amino acids: CASSRTVTAEAFF. In DNA, the CDR3 is TGCGCCAGCAGCCGGACAGTAACGGCTGAAGCTTTCTTT.